This TCR beta chain was captured in a study of T cell responses to AZD1222 COVID-19 vaccine. Study-wide results and caveats: Spike-specific TCR breadth and depth were elevated following two AZD1222 doses. Regions 160-218 and 743-854 held dominance among vaccine-associated CD4 TCRs, which spanned spike. Females outnumbered males among donors, who were mostly white British; clonal diversity was possibly underestimated.

This clone showed up just once. Its antigen is unknown. This CDR3 contains 11 residues. Germline V gives CDR1 LNHDA, CDR2 SQIVND (reference sequence). V was clipped by 9 bases and J by 7 bases, with 7 bases between them. Only in-frame clones appear in the TCRdb table, and some are missing; sequencing was by immunoSEQ multiplex PCR. The data show about 130,000 clones, about 93% seen once. Specimen: peripheral blood, collected on day 0 of AZD1222 vaccination. The receptor was isolated from an adult in good health. The rearrangement uses TRBV19 and TRBJ1-6; weak D call: TRBD1 (5 bases). CDR3 sequence (DNA): TGTGCCAGAGGGGAGAATTCACCCCTCCACTTT. Translated, it gives CARGENSPLHF.